A single sample gave rise to the 15 T cell receptor beta chains below, sequenced in a study of human T cells and chemical hapten exposure. TCRdb re-called the RACE reads through MiXCR, storing one row per CDR3 protein. The sample consists of almost 40,000 distinct CDR3 sequences, roughly 9.5% of them appearing once. Time point given: patch test 3, about 24 weeks after DPC sensitization. Treatment noted: therapeutic diphenylcyclopropenone sensitization with weekly scalp DPC. Total RNA extraction was carried out from unfractionated whole blood. The sample was whole blood, taken in connection with sensitization to the hapten diphenylcyclopropenone (DPC). The receptors originated from a man between 50 and 59 years old with alopecia areata. Some clones in this sample may be carry-over from other donors' samples.

This clonotype was observed a few times. The chain carries TRBV7-3 and TRBJ2-1; 11 nucleotides line up with TRBD2. V was pared by 2 bases and J by 5 bases, with 2 bases of the junction left unmatched. Germline CDR1 and CDR2: SGHTA and FQGTGA. CDR3 length equals 15 residues. CDR3 DNA: TGTGCCAGCAGCTTAGGACTAGCGGGCCACAATGAGCAGTTCTTC. Amino acid sequence: CASSLGLAGHNEQFF.

In this sample, this clonotype turned up a few times. This chain connects TRBV7-9 to TRBJ2-7; TRBD2 agrees at 9 bases. The junction had 9 bases not matched to a gene; V was cut back by 5 bases and J by 4 bases. Germline V gives CDR1 SEHNR, CDR2 FQNEAQ (reference sequence). The CDR3 covers 15 residues. CDR3: CASSQRLAGIYEQYF. The CDR3 bases are TGTGCCAGCAGCCAACGGCTAGCGGGAATATACGAGCAGTACTTC.

This clonotype was counted many times. The rearrangement uses TRBV7-6 and TRBJ2-7, with D uncertain. Trimming shortened V by 4 bases and J by 6 bases, and 10 bases separated the two germline ends. CDR1 and CDR2 from the germline V gene are SGHVS and FNYEAQ. The CDR3 runs to 12 residues. The CDR3 DNA sequence: TGTGCCAGCAGCTCGTATAATTCCGAGCAGTACTTC. Translating it yields CASSSYNSEQYF.

This clonotype was counted between two and nine times. The chain has TRBV28 and TRBJ2-2, with 9 nucleotides matching TRBD2. CDR1 is MDHEN and CDR2 is SYDVKM in the germline V gene. V lost 5 bases to trimming and J lost 5 bases; unmatched junction nucleotides: 9. The CDR3 is 16 residues long. CDR3 protein: CASSLYSLAGTGELFF. The DNA for the CDR3 is TGTGCCAGCAGTCTATATTCCCTAGCGGGAACCGGGGAGCTGTTTTTT.

This clonotype has a count of ten or more. The chain couples TRBV27 to TRBJ2-2, with 9 bases identical to TRBD2. The V gene's germline CDR1 is MNHEY and CDR2 SMNVEV (reference sequence). Trimming at V came to 0 bases and at J to 2 bases, leaving 13 bases not matched to a gene. The CDR3 extends over 20 amino acids. Here the CDR3 DNA reads TGTGCCAGCAGTTTATCGGTCCAGCTGCGGGAGGGGCCCAACACCGGGGAGCTGTTTTTT. Protein sequence: CASSLSVQLREGPNTGELFF.

This clonotype occurred many times. This chain connects TRBV7-2 to TRBJ2-1; either TRBD1 or TRBD2 may fit D (5 bases each). Trimming took 5 bases from V and 3 from J, leaving 14 bases between them. The CDR3 is 15 residues long. Germline CDR1 reads SGHTA; CDR2 reads FQGNSA. The CDR3 region is CASSLVGTDYNEQFF. In DNA form, the CDR3 reads TGTGCCAGCAGCCTCGTAGGGACCGACTACAATGAGCAGTTCTTC.

The V gene is TRBV6-2 or TRBV6-3, the J gene TRBJ2-5; 9 bases align to TRBD2. Trimming cost V 2 bases and J 3 bases; bases outside gene matches: 4. Germline V gene sequence: CDR1 MNHEY, CDR2 SVGEGT. CDR3 size: 15 residues. CDR3 in amino acids: CASSYPSGAKETQYF. In nucleotides, the CDR3 is TGTGCCAGCAGTTACCCTAGCGGGGCTAAAGAGACCCAGTACTTC.

This clonotype was observed at least ten times. The CDR3 sequence is CASSPPRPGEANEQYF. In DNA, the CDR3 is TGTGCCAGCTCACCCCCCCGCCCGGGGGAAGCGAATGAGCAGTACTTC. The J gene is TRBJ2-7, the V gene TRBV18, with D possibly matching TRBD2 (6 bases). The germline V and J ends were trimmed by 3 bases and 7 bases, with 22 bases remaining between them. Germline V gene data show CDR1 as KGHSH and CDR2 as LQKENI. The CDR3 consists of 16 residues. The whole variable domain, filled in from reference TRBV18 and TRBJ2-7, reads NAGVMQNPRHLVRRRGQEARLRCSPMKGHSHVYWYRQLPEEGLKFMVYLQKENIIDESGMPKERFSAEFPKEGPSILRIQQVVRGDSAAYFCASSPPRPGEANEQYFGPGTRLTVT.

This clonotype occurred many times. J is TRBJ2-7 and V is TRBV28; TRBD2 might be the D (6 bases). The V end lost 6 bases, the J end lost 5 bases, and 17 bases lay between the germline ends. The CDR3 contains 14 residues. Germline V gene data show CDR1 as MDHEN and CDR2 as SYDVKM. The DNA for the CDR3 is TGTGCCAGCAGGAGCCCCGGGACTTTCCACGAGCAGTACTTC. This encodes CASRSPGTFHEQYF.

This clonotype has more than one count but fewer than ten. The CDR3 here is CASSVEGQVNSPLHF. The CDR3 nucleotides read TGTGCCAGCAGTGTAGAGGGACAGGTGAATTCACCCCTCCACTTT. The gene calls are TRBV6-6 and TRBJ1-6; the match to TRBD1 covers 8 bases. The J segment lost 7 bases and the V segment lost 5 bases, leaving 7 bases of the junction unmatched. CDR1 and CDR2 from the germline V gene are MNHNY and SVGAGI (reference sequence). This CDR3 is built from 15 residues.

This clonotype was seen ten or more times. The V gene is TRBV7-2, the J gene TRBJ2-1; possibly TRBD2 for D (7 bases). The V and J ends lost 7 bases and 2 bases respectively, with 15 bases between them. The germline V gene encodes CDR1 SGHTA and CDR2 FQGNSA. This CDR3 region has 15 residues. As DNA, the CDR3 is TGTGCCAGCACTCCACGCGGGGGCGCCTACAATGAGCAGTTCTTC. It translates to CASTPRGGAYNEQFF.

V and J are TRBV29-1 and TRBJ2-3; TRBD1 is a possible D gene (5 bases). V dropped 4 bases and J dropped 2 bases, with 7 bases sitting between them. Germline V gene lookup returns CDR1 SQVTM and CDR2 ANQGSEA. The CDR3 covers 12 residues. CDR3 bases: TGCAGCGTTGGCAGGGCCACAGATACGCAGTATTTT. This codes for CSVGRATDTQYF.

This clonotype was counted between two and nine times. This chain connects TRBV28 to TRBJ2-7; no clear D. This CDR3 region has 15 residues. V lost 5 bases and J 0 bases, leaving 14 bases between the germline ends. Germline assignment: CDR1 MDHEN and CDR2 SYDVKM. The CDR3 loop reads CASSPSNPYSYEQYF. CDR3 DNA: TGTGCCAGCAGTCCTTCCAACCCCTACTCCTACGAGCAGTACTTC.

This clonotype was detected a few times. The chain carries TRBV6-1 and TRBJ2-3, with 8 bases fitting TRBD2. Germline V CDR1 and CDR2: MNHNS, SASEGT. This CDR3 is 15 amino acids long. V shed 3 bases, J shed 0 bases, and the junction held 2 bases outside the gene matches. Written as DNA, the CDR3 is TGTGCCAGCAGTGAGGTAGCGGGGAGCACAGATACGCAGTATTTT. It translates to CASSEVAGSTDTQYF.

The CDR3 spells CSATSGYSSTDTQYF. In DNA form, the CDR3 reads TGCAGCGCGACTAGCGGGTATTCTAGCACAGATACGCAGTATTTT. The V call is TRBV29-1, the J call TRBJ2-3; 10 positions agree with TRBD2. Germline V gives CDR1 SQVTM, CDR2 ANQGSEA. The trim removed 7 bases at V and 0 bases at J, leaving 7 bases unmatched. CDR3 length equals 15 residues.